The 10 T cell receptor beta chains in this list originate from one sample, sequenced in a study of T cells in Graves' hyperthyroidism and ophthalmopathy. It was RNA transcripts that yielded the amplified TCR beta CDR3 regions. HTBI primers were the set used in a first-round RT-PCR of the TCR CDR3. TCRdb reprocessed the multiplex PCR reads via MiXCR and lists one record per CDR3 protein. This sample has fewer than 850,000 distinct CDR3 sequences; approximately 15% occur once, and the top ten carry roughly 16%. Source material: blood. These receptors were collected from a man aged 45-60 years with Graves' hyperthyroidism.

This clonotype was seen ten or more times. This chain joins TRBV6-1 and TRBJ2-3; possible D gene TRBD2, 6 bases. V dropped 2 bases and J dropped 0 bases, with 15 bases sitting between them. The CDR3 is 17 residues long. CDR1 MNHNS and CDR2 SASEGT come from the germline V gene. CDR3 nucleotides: TGTGCCAGCAGTGAATTTGGGGTAGCGGCAAGCACAGATACGCAGTATTTT. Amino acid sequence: CASSEFGVAASTDTQYF.

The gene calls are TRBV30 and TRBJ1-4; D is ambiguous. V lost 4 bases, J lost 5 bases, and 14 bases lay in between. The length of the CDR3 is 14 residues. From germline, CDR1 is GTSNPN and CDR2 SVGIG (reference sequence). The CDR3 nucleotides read TGTGCCTGGACCCTAGGAAGAAGAAATGAAAAACTGTTTTTT. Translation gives CAWTLGRRNEKLFF. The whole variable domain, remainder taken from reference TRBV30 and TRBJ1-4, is SQTIHQWPATLVQPVGSPLSLECTVEGTSNPNLYWYRQAAGRGLQLLFYSVGIGQISSEVPQNLSASRPQDRQFILSSKKLLLSDSGFYLCAWTLGRRNEKLFFGSGTQLSVL.

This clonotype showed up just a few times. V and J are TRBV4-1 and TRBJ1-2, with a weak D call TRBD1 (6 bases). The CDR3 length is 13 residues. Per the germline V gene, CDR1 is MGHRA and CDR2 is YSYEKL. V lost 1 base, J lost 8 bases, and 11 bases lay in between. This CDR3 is CASSQGSGEGYTF. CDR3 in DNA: TGCGCCAGCAGCCAAGGGTCAGGGGAAGGCTACACCTTC.

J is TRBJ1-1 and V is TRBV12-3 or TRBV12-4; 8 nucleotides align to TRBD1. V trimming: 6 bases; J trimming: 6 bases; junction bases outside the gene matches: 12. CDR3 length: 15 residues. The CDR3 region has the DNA TGTGCCAGCAGCTCTAGGGGCAGGGGGCGGCCTGAAGCTTTCTTT. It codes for CASSSRGRGRPEAFF.

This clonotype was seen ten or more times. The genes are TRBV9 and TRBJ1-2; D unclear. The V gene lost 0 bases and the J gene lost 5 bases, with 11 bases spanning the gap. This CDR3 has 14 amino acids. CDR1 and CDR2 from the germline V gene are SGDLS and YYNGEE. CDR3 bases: TGTGCCAGCAGCGTAGGGATGGGAGAATATGGCTACACCTTC. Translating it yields CASSVGMGEYGYTF.

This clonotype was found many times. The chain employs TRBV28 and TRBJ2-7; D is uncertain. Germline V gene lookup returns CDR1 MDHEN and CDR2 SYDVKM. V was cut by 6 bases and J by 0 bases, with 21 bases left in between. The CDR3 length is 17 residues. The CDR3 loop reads CASSSLTSSMRSYEQYF. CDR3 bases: TGTGCCAGCAGCTCCTTGACCTCGTCGATGCGCTCCTACGAGCAGTACTTC. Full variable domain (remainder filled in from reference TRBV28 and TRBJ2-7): DVKVTQSSRYLVKRTGEKVFLECVQDMDHENMFWYRQDPGLGLRLIYFSYDVKMKEKGDIPEGYSVSREKKERFSLILESASTNQTSMYLCASSSLTSSMRSYEQYFGPGTRLTVT.

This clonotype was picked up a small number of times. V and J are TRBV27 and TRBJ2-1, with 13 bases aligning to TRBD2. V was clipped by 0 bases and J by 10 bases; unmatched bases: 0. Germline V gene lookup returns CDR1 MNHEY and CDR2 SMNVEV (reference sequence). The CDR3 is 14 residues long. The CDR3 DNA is TGTGCCAGCAGTTTATCGGGACTAGCGGGAGAGCAGTTCTTC. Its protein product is CASSLSGLAGEQFF.

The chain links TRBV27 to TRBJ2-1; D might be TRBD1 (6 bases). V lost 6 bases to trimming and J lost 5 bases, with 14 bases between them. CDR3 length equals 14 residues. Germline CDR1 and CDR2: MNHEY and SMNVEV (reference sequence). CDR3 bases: TGTGCCAGCAGCCCACCGGGACACCACAATGAGCAGTTCTTC. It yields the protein CASSPPGHHNEQFF.

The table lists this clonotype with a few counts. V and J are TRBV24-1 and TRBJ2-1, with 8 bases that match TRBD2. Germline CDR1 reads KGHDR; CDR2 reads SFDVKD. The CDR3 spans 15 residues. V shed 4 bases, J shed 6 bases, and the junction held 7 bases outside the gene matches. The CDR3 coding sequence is TGTGCCACCAGTGACGCAACTAGCGGAACCAATGAGCAGTTCTTC. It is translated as CATSDATSGTNEQFF.

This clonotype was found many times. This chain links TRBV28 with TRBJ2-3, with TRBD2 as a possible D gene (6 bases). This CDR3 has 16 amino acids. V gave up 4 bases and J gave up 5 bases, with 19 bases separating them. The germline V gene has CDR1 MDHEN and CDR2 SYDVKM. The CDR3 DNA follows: TGTGCCAGCAGTTCCCCAGAGGGAGGCGGAAGAGATACGCAGTATTTT. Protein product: CASSSPEGGGRDTQYF.